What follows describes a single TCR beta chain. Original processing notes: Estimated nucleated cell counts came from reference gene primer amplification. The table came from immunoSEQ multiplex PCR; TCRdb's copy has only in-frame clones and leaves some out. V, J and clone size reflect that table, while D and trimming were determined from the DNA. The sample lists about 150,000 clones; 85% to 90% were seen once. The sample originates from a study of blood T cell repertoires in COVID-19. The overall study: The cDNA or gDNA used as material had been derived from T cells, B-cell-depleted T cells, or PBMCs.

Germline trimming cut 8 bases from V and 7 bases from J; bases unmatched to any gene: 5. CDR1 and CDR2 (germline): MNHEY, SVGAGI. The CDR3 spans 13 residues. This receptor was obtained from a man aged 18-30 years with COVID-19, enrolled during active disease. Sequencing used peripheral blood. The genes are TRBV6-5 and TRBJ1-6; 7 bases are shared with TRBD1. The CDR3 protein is CASSRQGNSPLHF. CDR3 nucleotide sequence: TGTGCCAGCTCGCGACAGGGAAATTCACCCCTCCACTTT.